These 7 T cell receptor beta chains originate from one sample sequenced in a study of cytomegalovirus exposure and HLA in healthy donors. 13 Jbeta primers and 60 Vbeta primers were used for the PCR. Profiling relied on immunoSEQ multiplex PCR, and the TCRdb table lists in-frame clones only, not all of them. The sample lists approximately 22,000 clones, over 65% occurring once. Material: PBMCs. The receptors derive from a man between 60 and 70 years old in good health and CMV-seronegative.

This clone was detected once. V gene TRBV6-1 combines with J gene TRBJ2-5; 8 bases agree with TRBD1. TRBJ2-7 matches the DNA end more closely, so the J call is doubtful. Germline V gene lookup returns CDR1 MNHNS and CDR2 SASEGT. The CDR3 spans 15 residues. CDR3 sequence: CASSAGQGLPYEQYF. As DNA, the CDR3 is TGTGCCAGCAGTGCCGGACAGGGCCTACCCTACGAGCAGTACTTC.

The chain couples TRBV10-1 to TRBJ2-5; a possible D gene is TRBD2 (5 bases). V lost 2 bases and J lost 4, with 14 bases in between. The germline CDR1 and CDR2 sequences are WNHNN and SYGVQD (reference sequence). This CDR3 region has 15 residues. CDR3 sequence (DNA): TGCGCCAGCAGTGAGCGGCGGGCGGATCGAGAGACCCAGTACTTC. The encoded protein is CASSERRADRETQYF.

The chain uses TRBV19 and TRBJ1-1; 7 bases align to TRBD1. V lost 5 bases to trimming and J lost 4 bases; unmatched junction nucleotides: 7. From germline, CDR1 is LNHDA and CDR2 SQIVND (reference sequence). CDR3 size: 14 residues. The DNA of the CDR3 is TGTGCCAGTAGTGACTCAGGGGGGCGCACTGAAGCTTTCTTT. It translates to CASSDSGGRTEAFF.

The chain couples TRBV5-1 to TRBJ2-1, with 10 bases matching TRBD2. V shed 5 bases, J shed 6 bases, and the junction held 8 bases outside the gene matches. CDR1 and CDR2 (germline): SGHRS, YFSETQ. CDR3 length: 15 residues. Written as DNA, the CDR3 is TGCGCCAGCAGTCAGCGGGGGGGTGGAGCCAATGAGCAGTTCTTC. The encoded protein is CASSQRGGGANEQFF.

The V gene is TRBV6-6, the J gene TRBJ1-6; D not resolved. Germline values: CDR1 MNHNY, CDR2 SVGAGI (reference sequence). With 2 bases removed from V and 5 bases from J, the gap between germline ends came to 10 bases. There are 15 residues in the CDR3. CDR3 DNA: TGTGCCAGCAGTTACGAGGGCCGGGATAATTCACCCCTCCACTTT. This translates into CASSYEGRDNSPLHF.

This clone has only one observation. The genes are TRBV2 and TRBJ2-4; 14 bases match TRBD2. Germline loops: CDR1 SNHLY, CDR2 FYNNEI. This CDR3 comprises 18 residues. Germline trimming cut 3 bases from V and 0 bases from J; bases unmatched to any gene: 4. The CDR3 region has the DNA TGTGCCAGCAGTGAGACTAGCGGGGGGGCCTTAGCCAAAAACATTCAGTACTTC. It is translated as CASSETSGGALAKNIQYF.

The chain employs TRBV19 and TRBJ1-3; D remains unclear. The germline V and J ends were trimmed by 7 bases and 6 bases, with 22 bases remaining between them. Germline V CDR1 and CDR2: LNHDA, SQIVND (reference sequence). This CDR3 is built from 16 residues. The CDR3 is CASTSNGVRTENTIYF. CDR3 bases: TGTGCCAGTACCTCAAACGGGGTCAGGACTGAAAACACCATATATTTT.